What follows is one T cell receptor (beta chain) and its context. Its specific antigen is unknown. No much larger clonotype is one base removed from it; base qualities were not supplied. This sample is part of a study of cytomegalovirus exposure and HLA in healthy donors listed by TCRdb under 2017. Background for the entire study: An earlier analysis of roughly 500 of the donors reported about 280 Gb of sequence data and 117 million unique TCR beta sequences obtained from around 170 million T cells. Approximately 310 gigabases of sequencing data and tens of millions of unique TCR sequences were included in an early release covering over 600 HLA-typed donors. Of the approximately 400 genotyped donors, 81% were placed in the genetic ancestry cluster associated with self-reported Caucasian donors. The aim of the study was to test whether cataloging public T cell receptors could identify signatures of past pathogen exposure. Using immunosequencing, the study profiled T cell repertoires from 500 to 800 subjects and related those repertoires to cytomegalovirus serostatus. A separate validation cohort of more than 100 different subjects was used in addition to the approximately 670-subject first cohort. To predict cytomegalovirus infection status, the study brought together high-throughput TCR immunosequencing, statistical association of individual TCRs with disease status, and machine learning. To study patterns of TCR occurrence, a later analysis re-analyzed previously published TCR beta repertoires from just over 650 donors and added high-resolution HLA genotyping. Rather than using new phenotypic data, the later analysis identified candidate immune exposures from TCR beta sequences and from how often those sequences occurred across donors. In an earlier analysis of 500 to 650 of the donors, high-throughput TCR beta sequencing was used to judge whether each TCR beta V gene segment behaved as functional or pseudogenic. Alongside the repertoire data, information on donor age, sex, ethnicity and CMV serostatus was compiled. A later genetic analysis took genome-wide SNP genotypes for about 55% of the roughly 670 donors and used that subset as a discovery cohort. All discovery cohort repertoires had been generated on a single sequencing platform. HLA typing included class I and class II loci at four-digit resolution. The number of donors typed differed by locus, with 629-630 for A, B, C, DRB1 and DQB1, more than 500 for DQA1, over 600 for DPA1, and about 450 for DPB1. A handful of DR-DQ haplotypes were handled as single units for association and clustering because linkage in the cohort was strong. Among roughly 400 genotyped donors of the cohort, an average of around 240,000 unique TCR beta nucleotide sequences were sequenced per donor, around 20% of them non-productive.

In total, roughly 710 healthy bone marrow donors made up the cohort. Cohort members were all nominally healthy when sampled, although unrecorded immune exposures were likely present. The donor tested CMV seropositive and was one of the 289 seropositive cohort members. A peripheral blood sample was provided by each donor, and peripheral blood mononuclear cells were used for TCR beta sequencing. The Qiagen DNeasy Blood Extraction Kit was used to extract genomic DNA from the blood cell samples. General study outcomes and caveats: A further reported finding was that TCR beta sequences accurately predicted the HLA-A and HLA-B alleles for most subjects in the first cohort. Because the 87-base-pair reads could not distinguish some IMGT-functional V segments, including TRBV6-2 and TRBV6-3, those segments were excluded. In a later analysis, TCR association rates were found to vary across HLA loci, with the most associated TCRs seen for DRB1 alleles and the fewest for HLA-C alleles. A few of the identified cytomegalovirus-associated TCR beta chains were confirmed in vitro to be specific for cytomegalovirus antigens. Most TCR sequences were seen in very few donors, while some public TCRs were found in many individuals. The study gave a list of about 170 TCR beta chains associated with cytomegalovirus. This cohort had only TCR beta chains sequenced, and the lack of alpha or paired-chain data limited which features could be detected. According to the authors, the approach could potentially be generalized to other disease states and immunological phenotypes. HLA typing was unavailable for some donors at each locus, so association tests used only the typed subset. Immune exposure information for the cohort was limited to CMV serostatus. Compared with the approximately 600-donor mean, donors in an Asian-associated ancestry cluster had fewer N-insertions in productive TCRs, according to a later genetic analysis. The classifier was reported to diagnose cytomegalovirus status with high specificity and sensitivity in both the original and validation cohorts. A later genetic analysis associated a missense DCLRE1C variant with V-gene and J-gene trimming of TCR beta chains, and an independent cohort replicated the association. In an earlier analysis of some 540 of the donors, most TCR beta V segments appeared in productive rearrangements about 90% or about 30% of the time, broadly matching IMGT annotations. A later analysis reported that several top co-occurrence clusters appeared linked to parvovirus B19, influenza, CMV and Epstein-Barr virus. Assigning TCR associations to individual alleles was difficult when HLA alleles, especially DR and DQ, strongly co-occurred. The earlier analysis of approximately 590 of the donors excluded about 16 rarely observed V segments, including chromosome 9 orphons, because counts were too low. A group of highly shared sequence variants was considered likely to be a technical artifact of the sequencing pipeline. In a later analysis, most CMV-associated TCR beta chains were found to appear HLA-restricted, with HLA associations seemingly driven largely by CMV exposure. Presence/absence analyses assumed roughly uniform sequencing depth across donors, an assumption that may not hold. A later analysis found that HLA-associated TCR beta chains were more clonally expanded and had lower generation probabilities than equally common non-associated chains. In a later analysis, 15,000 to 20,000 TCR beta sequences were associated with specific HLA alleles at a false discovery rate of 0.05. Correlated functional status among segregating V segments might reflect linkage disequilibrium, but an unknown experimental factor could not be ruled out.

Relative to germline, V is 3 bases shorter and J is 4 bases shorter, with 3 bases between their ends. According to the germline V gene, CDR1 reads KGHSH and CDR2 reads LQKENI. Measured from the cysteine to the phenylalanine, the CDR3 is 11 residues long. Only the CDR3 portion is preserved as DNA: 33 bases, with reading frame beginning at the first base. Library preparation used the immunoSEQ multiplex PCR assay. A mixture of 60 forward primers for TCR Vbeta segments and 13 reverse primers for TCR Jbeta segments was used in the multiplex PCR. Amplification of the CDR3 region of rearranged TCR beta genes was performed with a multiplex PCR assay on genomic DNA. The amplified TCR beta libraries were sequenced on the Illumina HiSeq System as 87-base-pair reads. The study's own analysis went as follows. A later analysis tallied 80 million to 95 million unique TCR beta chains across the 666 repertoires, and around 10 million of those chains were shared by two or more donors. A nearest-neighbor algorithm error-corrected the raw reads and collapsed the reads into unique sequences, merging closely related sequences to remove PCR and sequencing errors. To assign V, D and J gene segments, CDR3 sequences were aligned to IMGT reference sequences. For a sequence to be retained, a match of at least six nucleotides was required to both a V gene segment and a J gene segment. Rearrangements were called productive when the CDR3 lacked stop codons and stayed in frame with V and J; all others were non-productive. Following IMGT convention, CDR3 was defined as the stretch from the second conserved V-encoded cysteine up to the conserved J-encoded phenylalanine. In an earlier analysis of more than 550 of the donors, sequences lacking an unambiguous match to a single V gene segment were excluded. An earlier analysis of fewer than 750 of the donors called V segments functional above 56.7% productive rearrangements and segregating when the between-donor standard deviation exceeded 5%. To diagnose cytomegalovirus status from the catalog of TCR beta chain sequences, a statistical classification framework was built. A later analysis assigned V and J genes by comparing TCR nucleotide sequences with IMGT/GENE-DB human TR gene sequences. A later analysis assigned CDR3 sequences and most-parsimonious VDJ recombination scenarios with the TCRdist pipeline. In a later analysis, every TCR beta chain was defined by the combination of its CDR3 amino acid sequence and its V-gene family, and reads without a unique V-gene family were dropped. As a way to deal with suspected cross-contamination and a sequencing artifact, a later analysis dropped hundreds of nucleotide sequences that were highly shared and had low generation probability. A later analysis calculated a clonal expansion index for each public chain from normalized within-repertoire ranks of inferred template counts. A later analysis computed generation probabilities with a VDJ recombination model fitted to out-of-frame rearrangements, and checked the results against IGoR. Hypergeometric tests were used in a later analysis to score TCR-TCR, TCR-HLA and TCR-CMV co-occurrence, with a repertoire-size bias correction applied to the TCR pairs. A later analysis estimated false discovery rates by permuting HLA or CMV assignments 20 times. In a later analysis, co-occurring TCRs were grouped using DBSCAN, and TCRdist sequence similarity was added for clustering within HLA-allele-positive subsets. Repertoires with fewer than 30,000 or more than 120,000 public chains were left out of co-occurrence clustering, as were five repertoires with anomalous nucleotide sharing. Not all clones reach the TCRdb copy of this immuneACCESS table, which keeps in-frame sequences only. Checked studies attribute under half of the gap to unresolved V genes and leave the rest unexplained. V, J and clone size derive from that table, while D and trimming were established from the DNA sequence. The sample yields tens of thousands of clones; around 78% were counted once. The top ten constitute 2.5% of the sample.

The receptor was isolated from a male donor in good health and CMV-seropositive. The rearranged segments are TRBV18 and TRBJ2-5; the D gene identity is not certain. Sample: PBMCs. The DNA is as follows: TGTGCCAGCTCACCCTCAGAGACCCAGTACTTC. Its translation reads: CASSPSETQYF.